Included here is one T cell receptor (beta chain) sequence, with context. Primers included in the PCR were 60 Vbeta and 13 Jbeta primers. The table came from immunoSEQ multiplex PCR; TCRdb's copy has only in-frame clones and leaves some out. The table lists about 160,000 clones, 80% to 90% of them singletons, with roughly 7.7% in the top ten. This CDR3 region has 16 residues. With V trimmed by 3 bases and J by 3 bases, 8 bases remained unmatched. Germline V gene data show CDR1 as LNHNV and CDR2 as YYDKDF (reference sequence). This sample stems from a study of cytomegalovirus exposure and HLA in healthy donors.

This TCR derives from a woman aged 30 to 39 in good health and CMV-seropositive. Sequenced input: PBMCs. The V and J genes are TRBV15 and TRBJ1-5; TRBD1 aligns across 7 bases. CDR3 amino acids: CATSSRQGIPNQPQHF. DNA for the CDR3: TGTGCCACCAGCAGTAGACAGGGAATCCCCAATCAGCCCCAGCATTTT.